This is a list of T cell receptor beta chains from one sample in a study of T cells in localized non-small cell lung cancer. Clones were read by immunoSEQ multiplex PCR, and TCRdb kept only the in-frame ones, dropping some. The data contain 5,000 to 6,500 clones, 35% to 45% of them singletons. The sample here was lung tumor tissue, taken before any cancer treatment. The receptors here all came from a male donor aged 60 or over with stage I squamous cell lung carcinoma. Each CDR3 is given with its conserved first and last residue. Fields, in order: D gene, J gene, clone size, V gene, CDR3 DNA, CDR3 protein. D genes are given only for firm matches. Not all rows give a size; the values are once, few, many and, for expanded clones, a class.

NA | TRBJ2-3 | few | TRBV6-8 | TGTGCCAGCAGTTGGAAGGGGGATACGCAGTATTTT | CASSWKGDTQYF
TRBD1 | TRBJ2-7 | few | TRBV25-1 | TGTGCCAGTTTGGGACAGGCCTCCTACGAGCAGTACTTC | CASLGQASYEQYF
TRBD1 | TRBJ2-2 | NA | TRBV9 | TGTGCCAGCAGCGGAACAGGGGGAGTACCCGGGGAGCTGTTTTTT | CASSGTGGVPGELFF
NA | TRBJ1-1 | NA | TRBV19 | TGTGCCAGTAGTATTTTTTTTTCCGTCACTGAAGCTTTCTTT | CASSIFFSVTEAFF
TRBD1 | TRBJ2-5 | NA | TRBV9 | TGTGCCAGCAGCCGACAGGGTGGAGAGACCCAGTACTTC | CASSRQGGETQYF
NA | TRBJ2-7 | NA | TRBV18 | TGTGCCAGCTCGCAACAGGACTCCTACGAGCAGTACTTC | CASSQQDSYEQYF
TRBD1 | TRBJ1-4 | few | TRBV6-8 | TGTGCCAGCAGTTACCGGGACAGTGCAACTAATGAAAAACTGTTTTTT | CASSYRDSATNEKLFF
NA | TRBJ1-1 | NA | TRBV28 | TGTGCCAGCAGTTTATTTGGCGCTGAAGCTTTCTTT | CASSLFGAEAFF
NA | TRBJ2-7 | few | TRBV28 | TGTGCCAGCACCGAGGGGACGGTTACCTACGAGCAGTACTTC | CASTEGTVTYEQYF
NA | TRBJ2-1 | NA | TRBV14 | TGTGCCAGCAGAGAAAGCTCCTACAATGAGCAGTTCTTC | CASRESSYNEQFF
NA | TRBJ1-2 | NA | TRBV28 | TGTGCCAGCAGTCCCCCCGGGACACAAAGGAACTATGGCTACACCTTC | CASSPPGTQRNYGYTF
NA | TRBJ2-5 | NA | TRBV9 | TGTGCCAGCAGCGGTACCCTAGAGGATCGAACCCAGTACTTC | CASSGTLEDRTQYF
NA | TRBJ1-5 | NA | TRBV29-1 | TGCAGCGTCCGGACAGCTGGGTTTGATCAGCCCCAGCATTTT | CSVRTAGFDQPQHF
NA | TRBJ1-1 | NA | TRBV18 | TGTGCCAGCTCACTGGACCTGGGTGGCGTTAACACTGAAGCTTTCTTT | CASSLDLGGVNTEAFF
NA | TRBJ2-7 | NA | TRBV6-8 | TGTGCCTCCCCCGGGGACAACTCCTACGAGCAGTACTTC | CASPGDNSYEQYF